The clone carrying this T cell receptor beta chain turned up a few times. Naive CD4+ cells had CD25+ Tregs removed. A single record per CDR3 protein comes from TCRdb applying MiXCR to the 5' RACE reads. The sample lists around 29,000 distinct CDR3 sequences, approximately 24% occurring once. The CDR3 has 12 amino acids. The germline gives CDR1 DFQATT, CDR2 SNEGSKA (reference sequence). Trimming took 0 bases from V and 10 from J, leaving 12 bases between them. The specimen was naive CD4+ T cells sorted from a lymph node. Subset in this sample: naive CD4+ T cells, CD4+CD45RA+CD25-. This sequence originates from a female donor with breast cancer. The chain carries TRBV20-1 and TRBJ1-1, with D maybe TRBD1 (5 bases). CDR3 nucleotide sequence: TGCAGTGCTAGAGACGCCAGGGTTCGAGCTTTCTTT. Amino acid sequence: CSARDARVRAFF.